The present TCR beta chain was sequenced within a study of vaccination effects on CD4 cells after COVID-19. Study-level information: The ViraFEST assay expanded antigen-specific CD4+ T cells with viral peptide pools before sequencing. IL-2 at about 10 IU/ml and peptides at about 10 ug/ml were added to cultured PBMC, more than 1.5 million per well. Regarding the study as a whole: Clones of infection and vaccine origin contracted markedly late after vaccination.

TCRdb's table, derived via immunoSEQ multiplex PCR, lists solely in-frame clones and lacks some. The sample lists 50,000 to 60,000 clones, around four fifths seen once, with 3.5% to 5% in the top ten. Scientists isolated CD4+ T cells after an approximately ten-day culture period ended. Participants were vaccinated with two doses of either the BNT162b2 or mRNA-1273 vaccine. On days 3 and 7, fresh IL-2 medium replaced half the medium. Comments on this clone: Its antigen is still unknown.

This sequence was found in a human donor who received a COVID-19 vaccine. Sequences were derived from CD4+ T cells from PBMCs cultured without peptide, sampled after COVID-19 vaccination.

CDR3 protein: CASSEAGGPGGEQYF. CDR3 DNA sequence: TGTGCCAGCAGTGAAGCGGGGGGTCCTGGAGGCGAGCAGTACTTC. The chain links TRBV6-1 to TRBJ2-7; tentative D call: TRBD2 (6 bases). CDR3 size: 15 residues. V lost 0 bases, J lost 6 bases, and 15 bases lay in between. Germline assignment: CDR1 MNHNS and CDR2 SASEGT.